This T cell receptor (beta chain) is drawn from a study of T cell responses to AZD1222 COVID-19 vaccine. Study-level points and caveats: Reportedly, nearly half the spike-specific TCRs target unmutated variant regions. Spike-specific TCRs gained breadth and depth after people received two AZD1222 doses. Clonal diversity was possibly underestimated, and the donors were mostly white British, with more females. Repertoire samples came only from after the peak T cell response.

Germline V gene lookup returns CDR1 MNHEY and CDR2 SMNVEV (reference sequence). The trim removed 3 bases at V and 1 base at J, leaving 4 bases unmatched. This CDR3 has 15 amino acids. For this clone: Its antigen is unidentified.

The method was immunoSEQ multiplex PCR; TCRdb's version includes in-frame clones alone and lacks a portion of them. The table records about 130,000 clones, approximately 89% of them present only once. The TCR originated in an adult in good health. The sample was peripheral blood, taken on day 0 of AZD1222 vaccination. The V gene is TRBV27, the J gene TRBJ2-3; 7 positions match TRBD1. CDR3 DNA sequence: TGTGCCAGCAGTTTTGGGGACAGAGGCACAGATACGCAGTATTTT. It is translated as CASSFGDRGTDTQYF.